Presented here are 5 T cell receptor beta chains from one specimen sequenced in a study of OX40 agonist ivuxolimab in advanced cancers. Sequencing was performed with immunoSEQ multiplex PCR; in TCRdb, only in-frame clones are kept and a portion is missing. The sample records around 68,000 clones, roughly 86% being singletons. The sample was CD4+ or CD8+ T cells sorted from blood, taken in a trial of the OX40 agonist ivuxolimab. These receptors came from an adult with an advanced solid tumor such as melanoma, head and neck, liver or kidney cancer.

The V and J genes are TRBV29-1 and TRBJ1-2; D ambiguous. V gave up 3 bases and J gave up 9 bases, with 14 bases separating them. The CDR3 contains 12 residues. The germline gives CDR1 SQVTM, CDR2 ANQGSEA. The CDR3 region is CSVDVRPPSYTF. The CDR3 bases are TGCAGCGTTGATGTTAGGCCCCCGAGCTACACCTTC.

The rearrangement joins TRBV5-5 to TRBJ1-2, with 7 bases matching TRBD1. Germline assignment: CDR1 SGHKS and CDR2 YYEKEE (reference sequence). The CDR3 is 13 residues long. V lost 2 bases and J lost 4; bases outside the gene matches: 2. CDR3 amino acids: CASSFSGGYGYTF. The CDR3 DNA sequence: TGTGCCAGCAGCTTCTCAGGGGGCTATGGCTACACCTTC. Full variable domain (rest looked up from reference TRBV5-5 and TRBJ1-2): DAGVTQSPTHLIKTRGQQVTLRCSPISGHKSVSWYQQVLGQGPQFIFQYYEKEERGRGNFPDRFSARQFPNYSSELNVNALLLGDSALYLCASSFSGGYGYTFGSGTRLTVV.

At least ten counts were recorded for this clone. Germline and junction disagree at one end, which may indicate a read error. V usage is TRBV7-8 and J usage is TRBJ2-7, with 10 bases lining up with TRBD1. This CDR3 is 14 amino acids long. CDR1 and CDR2 from the germline V gene are SGHVS and FQNEAQ. DNA of the CDR3: TGTGCCAGCAGATTAGACAGGGGGCCCTACGAGCAGTACTTC. Amino acids: CASRLDRGPYEQYF. Supplemented by reference TRBV7-8 and TRBJ2-7, the full variable domain reads GAGVSQSPRYKVAKRGQDVALRCDPISGHVSLFWYQQALGQGPEFLTYFQNEAQLDKSGLPSDRFFAERPEGSVSTLKIQRTQQEDSAVYLCASRLDRGPYEQYFGPGTRLTVT.

The CDR3 bases are TGTGCCAGCAGTTATCTCAATCAGCCCCAGCATTTT. Residues: CASSYLNQPQHF. The chain employs TRBV6-1 and TRBJ1-5; D remains unclear. This CDR3 comprises 12 residues. V was pared by 5 bases and J by 3 bases, with 5 bases between. CDR1 is MNHNS, CDR2 SASEGT, per germline.

The rearrangement uses TRBV11-2 and TRBJ2-7; D remains ambiguous. The CDR3 loop spans 12 amino acids. V was trimmed by 2 bases and J by 3 bases, leaving 5 bases between them. The germline V gene encodes CDR1 SGHAT and CDR2 FQNNGV. The CDR3 coding sequence is TGTGCCAGCAGCTTAAAGGGCTACGAGCAGTACTTC. Translated, it gives CASSLKGYEQYF.